A single sample is the source of the 10 T cell receptor beta chains below, sequenced in a study of control samples from healthy donors and cancer patients. The table came from immunoSEQ multiplex PCR; TCRdb's copy has only in-frame clones and leaves some out. The sample carries some 120,000 clones, 80% to 95% recorded once. Specimen: blood. The receptors shown here come from a young man in good health.

The chain combines TRBV19 with TRBJ1-5; D is perhaps TRBD1 (5 bases). Between the trimmed V and J ends, which lost 3 bases and 7 bases, there was a span of 10 bases. Per the germline V gene, CDR1 is LNHDA and CDR2 is SQIVND (reference sequence). This CDR3 spans 13 amino acids. DNA of the CDR3: TGTGCCAGTAGTATCAGGGTTGAGCAGCCCCAGCATTTT. The encoded protein is CASSIRVEQPQHF.

The chain is built from TRBV6-5 and TRBJ1-1; maybe TRBD1 (6 bases). Per germline, CDR1 MNHEY and CDR2 SVGAGI. This CDR3 has 16 amino acids. Trimming cost V 1 base and J 1 base, with 13 bases left between them. The CDR3 is CASSYLGARGNTEAFF. DNA of the CDR3: TGTGCCAGCAGTTACTTGGGGGCACGGGGGAACACTGAAGCTTTCTTT.

V gene TRBV11-3 combines with J gene TRBJ2-3; TRBD2 agrees at 8 bases. Per germline, CDR1 SGHNT and CDR2 YENEEA. The CDR3 has 14 residues. V trimming: 5 bases; J trimming: 9 bases; junction bases outside the gene matches: 10. The CDR3 nucleotides read TGTGCCAGCAGCCCCGGTGGAGCGGGGGAAACGCAGTATTTT. It translates to CASSPGGAGETQYF.

The gene calls are TRBV9 and TRBJ1-6; 8 bases align to TRBD1. CDR1 and CDR2 from the germline V gene are SGDLS and YYNGEE. J gave up 7 bases and V 4 bases, and 4 bases lay outside the gene matches. The CDR3 consists of 14 residues. CDR3 coding DNA: TGTGCCAGCAGCTCAGGGGACAGGAATTCACCCCTCCACTTT. This codes for CASSSGDRNSPLHF.

The J gene is TRBJ2-3, the V gene TRBV7-9; D possibly corresponds to TRBD2 (5 bases). V gave up 4 bases and J gave up 0 bases, with 11 bases separating them. The CDR3 runs to 15 residues. CDR1 and CDR2 from the germline V gene are SEHNR and FQNEAQ (reference sequence). The CDR3: CASSYGVGSTDTQYF. CDR3 bases: TGTGCCAGCAGCTACGGGGTCGGTAGCACAGATACGCAGTATTTT.

The genes are TRBV24-1 and TRBJ2-1, with D uncertain. CDR3 length: 15 amino acids. Trimming stripped 4 bases from V and 7 bases from J, with 16 bases between. Germline CDR1 KGHDR, CDR2 SFDVKD. In DNA, the CDR3 is TGTGCCACCAGTGACCCCGCTGAGAAAAGGAATGAGCAGTTCTTC. This sequence encodes CATSDPAEKRNEQFF.

CDR3 residues: CASKRGQGEKLFF. The DNA of the CDR3 is TGTGCCAGCAAAAGGGGACAGGGCGAAAAACTGTTTTTT. The chain carries TRBV6-5 and TRBJ1-4; 9 bases agree with TRBD1. V lost 7 bases, J lost 8 bases, and 5 bases stayed unmatched. Germline-derived CDR1 and CDR2 are MNHEY and SVGAGI. The CDR3 has 13 residues.

This chain links TRBV7-2 with TRBJ1-4; no reliable D call. Germline loops: CDR1 SGHTA, CDR2 FQGNSA. The CDR3 is 14 residues long. V lost 0 bases to trimming and J lost 3 bases, with 5 bases between them. The CDR3 bases are TGTGCCAGCAGCTTAGCCGCGTCTAATGAAAAACTGTTTTTT. The encoded protein is CASSLAASNEKLFF.

The rearrangement uses TRBV30 and TRBJ2-7; TRBD2 agrees at 13 bases. Unmatched junction bases numbered 2, after V lost 2 bases and J lost 4 bases. Germline-derived CDR1 and CDR2 are GTSNPN and SVGIG (reference sequence). The CDR3 loop spans 14 amino acids. This CDR3 is CAWSRLAGGYEQYF. In DNA, the CDR3 is TGTGCCTGGAGTCGACTAGCGGGGGGTTACGAGCAGTACTTC. The full variable domain, with the rest looked up from reference TRBV30 and TRBJ2-7, is SQTIHQWPATLVQPVGSPLSLECTVEGTSNPNLYWYRQAAGRGLQLLFYSVGIGQISSEVPQNLSASRPQDRQFILSSKKLLLSDSGFYLCAWSRLAGGYEQYFGPGTRLTVT.

This clone was seen a handful of times. The chain carries TRBV7-2 and TRBJ1-2, with D unresolved. CDR3 length: 14 amino acids. The germline CDR1 and CDR2 sequences are SGHTA and FQGNSA. The V gene lost 1 base and the J gene lost 4 bases, with 10 bases spanning the gap. The CDR3 nucleotides read TGTGCCAGCAGCTTAGAGAGCAGCGGCTATGGCTACACCTTC. This translates into CASSLESSGYGYTF.